Sequencing of this TCR beta chain was carried out in a study of PD-L1 blockade in urothelial cancer. Study-level information: About 85% of the roughly 29 patients comprised males who had bladder-origin urothelial cancer. There were a median of about 150,000 T cells in blood samples.

Patients in the study were battling locally advanced or metastatic urothelial carcinoma. Study observations and caveats: Larger 3-week expansion of tumor-associated blood clones was seen in durable-benefit patients.

Trimming stripped 0 bases from V and 1 base from J, with 19 bases between. This CDR3 spans 18 amino acids. Germline CDR1 LGHNA, CDR2 YNFKEQ. The data were produced by immunoSEQ multiplex PCR, yet TCRdb's version contains in-frame clones alone and is incomplete. This repertoire shows about 82,000 clones, roughly nine tenths found once; its top ten account for 7.5% to 10%. Notes on this clone: The target antigen is unknown.

The TCR comes from a man aged 55 to 70 with urothelial cancer. Sequenced material: PBMCs, taken around atezolizumab (anti-PD-L1) treatment. V gene TRBV4-2 combines with J gene TRBJ2-7; D is perhaps TRBD1 (5 bases). In nucleotides, the CDR3 is TGTGCCAGCAGCCAAGAATTTATAAGGGGTCAAATTTCCTACGAGCAGTACTTC. This sequence encodes CASSQEFIRGQISYEQYF.